The clone carrying this T cell receptor beta chain was seen only a few times. One or more pre-ART and two or more post-ART PBMC samples were available from each donor. This sample was included in a study of long-term antiretroviral therapy in people with HIV. Study at large: About a decade before 2015, the earliest samples were taken when ART was typically delayed.

CDR3 length: 11 amino acids. V was pared by 4 bases and J by 8 bases, with 8 bases between. CDR1 and CDR2 (germline): SEHNR, FQNEAQ (reference sequence). At survey level, the immunoSEQ assay was run in its v3.0 version. Generated by immunoSEQ multiplex PCR, the TCRdb table keeps only in-frame clones and is missing some. This sample has around 20,000 clones, with 80% to 90% found just once. The specimen comprised unsorted PBMCs, sampled 4.2 years after starting antiretroviral therapy. The chain has TRBV7-9 and TRBJ1-2, with no clear D. This receptor was taken from a man aged 45-60 years with HIV. Written as DNA, the CDR3 is TGTGCCAGCAGCTCGACTAAAGGCTACACCTTC. Translation: CASSSTKGYTF. Looking up the rest from reference TRBV7-9 and TRBJ1-2 gives the full variable domain: DTGVSQNPRHKITKRGQNVTFRCDPISEHNRLYWYRQTLGQGPEFLTYFQNEAQLEKSRLLSDRFSAERPKGSFSTLEIQRTEQGDSAMYLCASSSTKGYTFGSGTRLTVV.